The present TCR beta chain was sequenced within a study of blood T cells in healthy people across ages. Study conclusions and caveats: Estimated diversity, derived from one million T cells, was regarded as an underestimate. Unknown CMV status may confound age-related changes in expanded clones. Conclusively comparing naive with antigen-experienced cells was impossible with unsorted PBMCs.

With a J-beta primer mix and a sample-barcoded 5' primer, a second PCR ran about 6 to 11 cycles. TCRdb redid the calling of the 5' RACE reads with MiXCR, one entry per CDR3 protein. The repertoire holds approximately 1,100,000 distinct CDR3 sequences, with less than 50% as singletons. In the case of this clonotype: Its cognate antigen is unknown.

From germline, CDR1 is LGHNA and CDR2 YNFKEQ. The CDR3 length is 15 residues. Trimming removed 5 bases at V and 11 bases at J, with 24 bases between. The receptor was isolated from an older woman in good health. The sample was blood. This chain links TRBV4-2 with TRBJ2-5, with a possible D match to TRBD2 (5 bases). CDR3 loop: CASSEAAQSYNEQYF. The CDR3 coding sequence is TGTGCCAGCAGCGAAGCGGCCCAGTCCTACAATGAGCAGTACTTC.